A selection of T cell receptor beta chains follows, all from one sample in a study of chemoradiotherapy in HPV16-positive cancers. The repertoire was sequenced with immunoSEQ multiplex PCR; TCRdb's copy has only in-frame clones and lacks some. Of 50,000 to 55,000 clones listed, roughly nine tenths are singletons. The sequences come from blood, collected from a patient who underwent chemoradiotherapy. These receptors were obtained from a human donor with HPV-associated anogenital cancer. Each CDR3 is given with its conserved first and last residue. The order of the fields is D gene, clone size, CDR3 length, J gene, V gene, CDR3 protein, CDR3 DNA. D genes are given only for firm matches. Size values are once, few and many counts, or a class for expanded clones, and some rows have none.

D: TRBD1
size: .
length: 16
J: TRBJ2-5
V: TRBV12-5
CDR3: CASALVMAGGMETQYF
DNA: TGTGCTAGTGCCCTGGTTATGGCAGGGGGCATGGAGACCCAGTACTTC

D: .
size: once
length: 14
J: TRBJ2-7
V: TRBV5-1
CDR3: CASSPDPSAYEQYF
DNA: TGCGCCAGCAGTCCAGACCCGTCGGCCTACGAGCAGTACTTC

D: .
size: .
length: 15
J: TRBJ1-2
V: TRBV30
CDR3: CAWRPAGPGAYGYTF
DNA: TGTGCCTGGAGACCTGCGGGCCCAGGGGCCTATGGCTACACCTTC

D: .
size: .
length: 17
J: TRBJ2-3
V: TRBV18
CDR3: CASSPRFRDSDTDTQYF
DNA: TGTGCCAGCTCACCACGCTTCAGGGATTCGGACACAGATACGCAGTATTTT

D: .
size: .
length: 11
J: TRBJ1-2
V: TRBV20-1
CDR3: CSGPLGSGYTF
DNA: TGCAGTGGACCTTTGGGGTCAGGCTACACCTTC

D: .
size: .
length: 14
J: TRBJ2-1
V: TRBV18
CDR3: CASSRGRTEDEQFF
DNA: TGTGCCAGCTCCCGCGGCCGGACAGAGGATGAGCAGTTCTTC

D: TRBD1
size: .
length: 17
J: TRBJ2-1
V: TRBV5-1
CDR3: CASSPVGQAASYNEQFF
DNA: TGCGCCAGCAGCCCGGTGGGACAGGCCGCCTCCTACAATGAGCAGTTCTTC

D: .
size: .
length: 12
J: TRBJ2-5
V: TRBV6-5
CDR3: CASSRDQETQYF
DNA: TGTGCCAGTTCCCGGGACCAAGAGACCCAGTACTTC

D: .
size: .
length: 16
J: TRBJ1-4
V: TRBV5-5
CDR3: CASSLSTGTRTEKLFF
DNA: TGTGCCAGCAGCCTAAGCACCGGGACCCGGACTGAAAAACTGTTTTTT

D: TRBD2
size: .
length: 14
J: TRBJ2-7
V: TRBV10-3
CDR3: CAISPTSGNYEQYF
DNA: TGTGCCATCAGTCCAACTAGCGGGAACTACGAGCAGTACTTC

D: .
size: .
length: 15
J: TRBJ1-4
V: TRBV19
CDR3: CASTERQSTNEKLFF
DNA: TGTGCCAGTACGGAGAGACAGTCAACTAATGAAAAACTGTTTTTT